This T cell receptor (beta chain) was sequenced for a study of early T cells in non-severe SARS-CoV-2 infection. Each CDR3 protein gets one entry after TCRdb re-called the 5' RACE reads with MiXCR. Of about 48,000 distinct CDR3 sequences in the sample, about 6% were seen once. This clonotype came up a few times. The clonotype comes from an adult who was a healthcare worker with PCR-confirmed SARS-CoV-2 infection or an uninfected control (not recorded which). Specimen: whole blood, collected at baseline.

CDR3 sequence: CASSRGLAGRDTQYF. The CDR3 DNA reads TGTGCCAGCTCACGCGGACTAGCGGGTCGAGATACGCAGTATTTT. The chain is built from TRBV18 and TRBJ2-3; 11 bases are a match to TRBD2. The germline CDR1 and CDR2 sequences are KGHSH and LQKENI. The V segment lost 4 bases and the J segment 5 bases; nucleotides outside the gene matches: 5. The CDR3 extends over 15 amino acids.